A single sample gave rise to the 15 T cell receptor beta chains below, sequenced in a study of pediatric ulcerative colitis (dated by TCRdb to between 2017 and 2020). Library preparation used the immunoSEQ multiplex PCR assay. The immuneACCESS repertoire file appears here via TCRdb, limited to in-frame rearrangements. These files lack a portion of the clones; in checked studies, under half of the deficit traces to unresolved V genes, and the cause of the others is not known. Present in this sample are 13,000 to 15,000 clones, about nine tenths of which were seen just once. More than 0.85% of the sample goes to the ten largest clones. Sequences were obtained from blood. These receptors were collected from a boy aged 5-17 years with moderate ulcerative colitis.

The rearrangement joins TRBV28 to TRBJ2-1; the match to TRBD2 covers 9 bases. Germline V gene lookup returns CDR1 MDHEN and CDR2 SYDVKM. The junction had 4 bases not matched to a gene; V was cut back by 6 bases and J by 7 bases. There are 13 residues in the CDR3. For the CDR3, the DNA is TGTGCCAGCAGATTTAGCGGGAGTAATGAGCAGTTCTTC. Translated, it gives CASRFSGSNEQFF.

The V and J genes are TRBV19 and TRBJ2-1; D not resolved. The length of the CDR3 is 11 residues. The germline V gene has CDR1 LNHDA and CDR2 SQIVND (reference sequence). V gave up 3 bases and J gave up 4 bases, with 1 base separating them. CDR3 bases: TGTGCCAGTAGTATTTACAATGAGCAGTTCTTC. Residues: CASSIYNEQFF.

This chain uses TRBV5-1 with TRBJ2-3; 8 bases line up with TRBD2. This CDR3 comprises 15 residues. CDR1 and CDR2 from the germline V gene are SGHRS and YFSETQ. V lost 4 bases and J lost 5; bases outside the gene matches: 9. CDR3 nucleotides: TGCGCCAGCAGCGATTACGGGGGGGCCGGAGATACGCAGTATTTT. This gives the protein CASSDYGGAGDTQYF.

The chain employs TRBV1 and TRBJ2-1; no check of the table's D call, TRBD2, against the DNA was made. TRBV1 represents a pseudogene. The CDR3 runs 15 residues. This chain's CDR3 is CTSSRGLANDNEQFF. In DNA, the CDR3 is TGCACCAGCAGCCGAGGACTAGCGAATGACAATGAGCAGTTCTTC.

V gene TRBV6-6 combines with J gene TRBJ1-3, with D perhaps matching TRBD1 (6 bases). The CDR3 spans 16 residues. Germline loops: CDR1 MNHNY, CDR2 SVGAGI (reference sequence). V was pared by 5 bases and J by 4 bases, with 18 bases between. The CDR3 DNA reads TGTGCCAGCAGTAGAGAGGGGGGGGCAAGAGGAAACACCATATATTTT. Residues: CASSREGGARGNTIYF.

The CDR3 region has the DNA TGCGCCAGCAGCCAAGATGTAGGAGCGGGGGGCAGCTCCTACAATGAGCAGTTCTTC. This encodes CASSQDVGAGGSSYNEQFF. This chain uses TRBV4-3 with TRBJ2-1; 9 bases are a match to TRBD2. CDR3 length: 19 amino acids. The V and J ends lost 0 bases and 0 bases, in that order; junction bases with no gene match: 9. Germline CDR1 reads LGHNA; CDR2 reads YSLEER.

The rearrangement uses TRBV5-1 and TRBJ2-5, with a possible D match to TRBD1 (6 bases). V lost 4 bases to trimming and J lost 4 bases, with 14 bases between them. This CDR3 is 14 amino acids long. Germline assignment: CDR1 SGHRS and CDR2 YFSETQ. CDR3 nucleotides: TGCGCCAGCAGCGCCGGACAAGGGGGAGAGACCCAGTACTTC. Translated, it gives CASSAGQGGETQYF.

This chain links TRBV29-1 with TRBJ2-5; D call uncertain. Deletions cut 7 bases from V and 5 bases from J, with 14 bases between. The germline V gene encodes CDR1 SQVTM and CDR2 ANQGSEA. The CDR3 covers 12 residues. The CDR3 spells CSARLPHETQYF. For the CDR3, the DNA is TGCAGCGCCCGCCTGCCACACGAGACCCAGTACTTC.

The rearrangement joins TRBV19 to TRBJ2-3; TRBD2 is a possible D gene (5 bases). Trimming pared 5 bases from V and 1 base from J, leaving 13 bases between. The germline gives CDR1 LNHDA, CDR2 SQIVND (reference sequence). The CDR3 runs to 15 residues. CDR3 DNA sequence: TGTGCCAGTAGTCACCCCTTGCGGGGCACAGATACGCAGTATTTT. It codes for CASSHPLRGTDTQYF.

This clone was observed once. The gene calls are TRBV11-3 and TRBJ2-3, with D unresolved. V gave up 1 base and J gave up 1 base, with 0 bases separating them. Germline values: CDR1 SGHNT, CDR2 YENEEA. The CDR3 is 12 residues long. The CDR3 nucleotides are TGTGCCAGCAGCTTAGGCACAGATACGCAGTATTTT. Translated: CASSLGTDTQYF.

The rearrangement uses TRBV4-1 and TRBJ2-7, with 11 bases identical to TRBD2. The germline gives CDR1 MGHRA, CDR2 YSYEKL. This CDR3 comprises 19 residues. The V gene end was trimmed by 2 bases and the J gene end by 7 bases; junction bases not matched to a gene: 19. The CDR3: CASSQLVPGPLAGGEEQYF. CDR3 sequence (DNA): TGCGCCAGCAGCCAACTCGTTCCCGGGCCGCTAGCGGGAGGTGAAGAGCAGTACTTC.

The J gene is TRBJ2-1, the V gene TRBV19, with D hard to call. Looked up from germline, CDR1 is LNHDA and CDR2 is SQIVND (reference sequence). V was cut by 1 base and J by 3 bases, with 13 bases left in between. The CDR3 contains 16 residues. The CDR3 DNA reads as TGTGCCAGTAGTATAGGACTCGGGCTAGTCTACAATGAGCAGTTCTTC. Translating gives CASSIGLGLVYNEQFF.

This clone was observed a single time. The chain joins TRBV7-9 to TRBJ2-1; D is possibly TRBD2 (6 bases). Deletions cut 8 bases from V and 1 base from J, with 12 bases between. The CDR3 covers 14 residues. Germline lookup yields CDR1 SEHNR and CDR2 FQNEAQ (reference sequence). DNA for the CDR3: TGTGCCAGCCGGATTAGCGGATCCTACAATGAGCAGTTCTTC. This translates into CASRISGSYNEQFF.

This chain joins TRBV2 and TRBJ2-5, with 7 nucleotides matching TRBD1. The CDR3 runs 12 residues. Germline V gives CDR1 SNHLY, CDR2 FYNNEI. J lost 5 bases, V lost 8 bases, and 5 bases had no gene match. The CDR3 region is CASCEQGETQYF. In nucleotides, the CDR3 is TGTGCCAGCTGCGAACAGGGGGAGACCCAGTACTTC.

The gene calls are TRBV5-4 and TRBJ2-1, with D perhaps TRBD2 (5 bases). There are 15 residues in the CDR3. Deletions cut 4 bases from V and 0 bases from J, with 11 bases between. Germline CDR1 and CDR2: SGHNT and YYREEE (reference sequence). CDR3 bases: TGTGCCAGCAGCGAGGACGGACTCTCCTACAATGAGCAGTTCTTC. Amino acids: CASSEDGLSYNEQFF.